The 9 T cell receptor beta chains in this list originate from one sample, sequenced in a study of T cell changes during pregnancy in multiple sclerosis. Libraries were prepared by immunoSEQ multiplex PCR; TCRdb keeps only in-frame clonotypes and omits some of them. This table has 30,000 to 45,000 clones, around nine tenths appearing once. The specimen was CD4+ T cells from peripheral blood mononuclear cells, collected in the third trimester of pregnancy. These receptors came from a female donor with multiple sclerosis, enrolled in a pregnancy study.

The V and J genes are TRBV7-9 and TRBJ1-1; D might be TRBD1 (6 bases). The V gene's germline CDR1 is SEHNR and CDR2 FQNEAQ (reference sequence). Trimming cost V 2 bases and J 9 bases, with 22 bases left between them. CDR3 length: 16 amino acids. The DNA of the CDR3 is TGTGCCAGCAGCTTAAGTGCAGGTCGACAGGTTATCCAAGCTTTCTTT. Protein product: CASSLSAGRQVIQAFF.

The chain combines TRBV2 with TRBJ2-3, with TRBD1 matching 7 bases. J lost 7 bases, V lost 3 bases, and 1 base had no gene match. The CDR3 has 12 amino acids. Germline lookup yields CDR1 SNHLY and CDR2 FYNNEI. The CDR3 loop is CASSDRGYTQYF. The CDR3 bases are TGTGCCAGCAGTGACAGGGGGTATACGCAGTATTTT.

This chain uses TRBV2 with TRBJ2-7, with 10 bases identical to TRBD2. V was pared by 1 base and J by 2 bases, with 11 bases of the junction left unmatched. The CDR3 runs 18 residues. The germline V gene encodes CDR1 SNHLY and CDR2 FYNNEI. In DNA form, the CDR3 reads TGTGCCAGCAGTGAAGGTCCGAAGGGACTAGCGCATACCTACGAGCAGTACTTC. As protein: CASSEGPKGLAHTYEQYF.

The rearrangement links TRBV30 to TRBJ1-2, with no clear D. CDR1 and CDR2 (germline): GTSNPN, SVGIG (reference sequence). The V gene lost 4 bases and the J gene lost 4 bases, with 7 bases spanning the gap. This CDR3 region has 11 residues. The CDR3 protein is CAWTDTYGYTF. CDR3 DNA: TGTGCCTGGACAGACACCTATGGCTACACCTTC.

V usage is TRBV29-1 and J usage is TRBJ2-5; 9 bases match TRBD2. This CDR3 spans 17 amino acids. With V trimmed by 4 bases and J by 5 bases, 17 bases remained unmatched. Germline V gives CDR1 SQVTM, CDR2 ANQGSEA. CDR3 DNA: TGCAGCGTTGTAGTATGGGGGCCGGGACTAGCCGCGGAGACCCAGTACTTC. Translation: CSVVVWGPGLAAETQYF.

This chain links TRBV7-6 with TRBJ2-5; D not resolved. Germline CDR1 is SGHVS and CDR2 is FNYEAQ. V lost 4 bases, J lost 5 bases, and 11 bases lay in between. The CDR3 runs 13 residues. CDR3 DNA: TGTGCCAGCAGCTCCGTCGGTAGCGAGACCCAGTACTTC. Amino acids: CASSSVGSETQYF. The variable domain in full, completed from reference TRBV7-6 and TRBJ2-5, reads GAGVSQSPRYKVTKRGQDVALRCDPISGHVSLYWYRQALGQGPEFLTYFNYEAQQDKSGLPNDRFSAERPEGSISTLTIQRTEQRDSAMYRCASSSVGSETQYFGPGTRLLVL.

V usage is TRBV4-2 and J usage is TRBJ2-5, with 7 bases matching TRBD2. Germline CDR1 and CDR2: LGHNA and YNFKEQ. The CDR3 has 16 residues. V shed 1 base and J 2 bases; nucleotides not matched to a gene: 7. The CDR3 loop is CASSQASGIEQETQYF. CDR3 DNA: TGTGCCAGCAGCCAAGCGAGCGGGATTGAGCAAGAGACCCAGTACTTC.

V usage is TRBV5-4 and J usage is TRBJ2-7; 7 bases are a match to TRBD2. Per germline, CDR1 SGHNT and CDR2 YYREEE (reference sequence). J lost 2 bases, V lost 0 bases, and 8 bases had no gene match. This CDR3 has 16 amino acids. The CDR3 is CASSLGVASGAYEQYF. DNA of the CDR3: TGTGCCAGCAGCTTGGGGGTTGCTAGCGGTGCCTACGAGCAGTACTTC.

The chain has TRBV28 and TRBJ1-1, with D tentatively TRBD1 (5 bases). The CDR3 sequence is 15 residues long. V lost 3 bases and J lost 1, with 12 bases in between. CDR1 MDHEN and CDR2 SYDVKM come from the germline V gene. As DNA, the CDR3 is TGTGCCAGCAGTTTGGGACGGGGAGGGAACACTGAAGCTTTCTTT. Translated: CASSLGRGGNTEAFF.